A selection of T cell receptor beta chains follows, all from one sample in a study of shared clonotypes between healthy human individuals. Data came from immunoSEQ multiplex PCR; TCRdb stores just in-frame clones and leaves some out. The sample records about 2,100,000 clones, under 95% being singletons. Sequenced input: naive CD8+ T cells from PBMCs. These receptors came from a man between 18 and 35 years old in good health. Some clones in this sample may be carry-over from other donors' samples. CDR3s include the opening cysteine and the closing phenylalanine or tryptophan. Each record gives: CDR3 protein, CDR3 DNA, clone size, D gene, CDR3 length, V gene, J gene. A D gene is named only where the DNA matches it firmly. Clone sizes are given selectively: once, few, many, or a class where the clone is expanded.

CDR3aa: CASSPPPGVETQYF
CDR3nt: TGTGCCAGCAGCCCTCCCCCCGGGGTGGAGACCCAGTACTTC
abundance: -
d_gene: -
len: 14
v_gene: TRBV7-9
j_gene: TRBJ2-5

CDR3aa: CASSTRAKLYEQYF
CDR3nt: TGTGCCAGTAGCACGAGGGCAAAACTTTACGAGCAGTACTTC
abundance: -
d_gene: -
len: 14
v_gene: TRBV19
j_gene: TRBJ2-7

CDR3aa: CASSELKTYGELFF
CDR3nt: TGTGCCAGCAGTGAACTTAAGACCTACGGGGAGCTGTTTTTT
abundance: -
d_gene: -
len: 14
v_gene: TRBV2
j_gene: TRBJ2-2

CDR3aa: CASSGQGRNQPQHF
CDR3nt: TGCGCCAGCAGCGGACAGGGGCGCAATCAGCCCCAGCATTTT
abundance: -
d_gene: TRBD1
len: 14
v_gene: TRBV10-2
j_gene: TRBJ1-5

CDR3aa: CASSIGPRVDEQYF
CDR3nt: TGTGCCAGTAGTATTGGTCCGCGAGTGGACGAGCAGTACTTC
abundance: -
d_gene: -
len: 14
v_gene: TRBV19
j_gene: TRBJ2-7

CDR3aa: CASSSQGFNEQFF
CDR3nt: TGTGCCAGCAGCTCTCAGGGTTTTAATGAGCAGTTCTTC
abundance: -
d_gene: -
len: 13
v_gene: TRBV11-2
j_gene: TRBJ2-1

CDR3aa: CASSARGGQPQHF
CDR3nt: TGTGCCAGCAGTGCGCGGGGCGGGCAGCCCCAGCATTTT
abundance: once
d_gene: -
len: 13
v_gene: TRBV6-1
j_gene: TRBJ1-5

CDR3aa: CASSPQGTGNTEAFF
CDR3nt: TGTGCCAGCAGCCCTCAAGGGACAGGAAACACTGAAGCTTTCTTT
abundance: -
d_gene: TRBD1
len: 15
v_gene: TRBV27
j_gene: TRBJ1-1

CDR3aa: CASGLRVHEQYF
CDR3nt: TGTGCCAGCGGACTCAGGGTCCACGAGCAGTACTTC
abundance: -
d_gene: -
len: 12
v_gene: TRBV14
j_gene: TRBJ2-7

CDR3aa: CASSAPGLALTGELFF
CDR3nt: TGTGCCAGCAGCGCACCGGGACTAGCGTTAACCGGGGAGCTGTTTTTT
abundance: -
d_gene: TRBD2
len: 16
v_gene: TRBV9
j_gene: TRBJ2-2

CDR3aa: CASSTGTGDHEQYF
CDR3nt: TGTGCCAGCAGTACCGGGACAGGGGACCACGAGCAGTACTTC
abundance: -
d_gene: TRBD1
len: 14
v_gene: TRBV28
j_gene: TRBJ2-7

CDR3aa: CASSPGGLQRIKYF
CDR3nt: TGTGCCAGCAGCCCAGGGGGCCTACAAAGAATCAAGTATTTT
abundance: -
d_gene: TRBD1
len: 14
v_gene: TRBV27
j_gene: TRBJ2-3